Each of the 12 T cell receptor beta chains below was sequenced from the same sample in a study of blood T cell repertoires in COVID-19. Clones were sequenced by immunoSEQ multiplex PCR, and TCRdb holds only the in-frame ones, with some missing. The table has fewer than 450,000 clones, roughly nine tenths seen once. Sequencing was carried out using PBMCs or T cells enriched from blood (not recorded which). These receptors came from a woman aged 25 to 45 who had recovered from COVID-19.

The chain joins TRBV11-2 to TRBJ1-1, with TRBD1 matching over 11 bases. The CDR3 runs to 16 residues. V shed 1 base and J 11 bases; nucleotides not matched to a gene: 12. Germline V gene lookup returns CDR1 SGHAT and CDR2 FQNNGV. CDR3 loop: CASSLGDRGSFGSAFF. The DNA of the CDR3 is TGTGCCAGCAGCTTAGGGGACAGGGGGTCTTTTGGTTCGGCTTTCTTT.

The chain has TRBV7-6 and TRBJ2-1, with 16 bases lining up with TRBD2. This CDR3 spans 20 amino acids. V lost 1 base, J lost 4 bases, and 10 bases stayed unmatched. Germline V gene data show CDR1 as SGHVS and CDR2 as FNYEAQ. In DNA form, the CDR3 reads TGTGCCAGCAGCTTAGGTGGGACTAGCGGGGGGGCCGAGAAGTACAATGAGCAGTTCTTC. This encodes CASSLGGTSGGAEKYNEQFF.

The chain joins TRBV9 to TRBJ2-1, with TRBD2 matching over 8 bases. This CDR3 region has 14 residues. Germline V gene data show CDR1 as SGDLS and CDR2 as YYNGEE. The V segment lost 0 bases and the J segment 7 bases; nucleotides outside the gene matches: 3. CDR3 amino acids: CASSVAGGINEQFF. The CDR3 nucleotides read TGTGCCAGCAGCGTAGCGGGGGGGATTAATGAGCAGTTCTTC.

V usage is TRBV3-1 (or the pseudogene TRBV3-2) and J usage is TRBJ1-5, with D tentatively TRBD1 (6 bases). The ends were cut back, 1 base at V and 2 bases at J, with 9 bases in the middle. The CDR3 sequence is 15 residues long. Germline values: CDR1 LGHDT, CDR2 YNNKEL (reference sequence). The CDR3 sequence is CASSQGRQGNQPQHF. The CDR3 nucleotides read TGTGCCAGCAGCCAAGGGAGACAGGGCAATCAGCCCCAGCATTTT.

This sequence joins TRBV10-2 and TRBJ2-1, with D possibly TRBD2 on 5 matching bases. Germline V gene sequence: CDR1 WSHSY, CDR2 SAAADI. The germline V and J ends were trimmed by 4 bases and 7 bases, with 8 bases remaining between them. This CDR3 is built from 12 residues. CDR3 loop: CASSGTPNEQFF. DNA for the CDR3: TGCGCCAGCAGTGGGACTCCGAATGAGCAGTTCTTC.

The rearrangement links TRBV30 to TRBJ1-1; D remains unclear. The CDR3 spans 13 residues. Trimming shortened V by 5 bases and J by 1 base, and 11 bases separated the two germline ends. Germline CDR1 GTSNPN, CDR2 SVGIG (reference sequence). CDR3 DNA: TGTGCCTGGGCACCCTCAGGGAACACTGAAGCTTTCTTT. This translates into CAWAPSGNTEAFF.

The CDR3, as DNA: TGTGCCAGCAGTCCCCGACAGAACAATCAGCCCCAGCATTTT. Translation gives CASSPRQNNQPQHF. The rearrangement joins TRBV28 to TRBJ1-5, with D perhaps TRBD1 (5 bases). This CDR3 region has 14 residues. The V end lost 5 bases, the J end lost 3 bases, and 11 bases lay between the germline ends. Germline CDR1 MDHEN, CDR2 SYDVKM.

The rearrangement joins TRBV25-1 to TRBJ1-2; TRBD1 matches at 7 bases. This CDR3 comprises 15 residues. V was clipped by 4 bases and J by 1 base; unmatched bases: 6. The germline V gene has CDR1 MGHDK and CDR2 SYGVNS. CDR3 DNA: TGTGCCAGCAGTGGCCAGGGGGAAGGTAACTATGGCTACACCTTC. Amino acids: CASSGQGEGNYGYTF.

The rearrangement joins TRBV5-6 to TRBJ1-2; TRBD1 matches at 7 bases. The CDR3 is 13 residues long. The germline gives CDR1 SGHDT, CDR2 YYEEEE. V lost 0 bases and J lost 8; bases outside the gene matches: 4. CDR3 in DNA: TGTGCCAGCAGCTTGGGGGACAGAGGGGGCTACACCTTC. Its translation is CASSLGDRGGYTF.

The chain employs TRBV2 and TRBJ2-3; 7 nucleotides match TRBD1. With 7 bases clipped from V and 4 bases from J, the junction kept 5 bases outside the gene matches. Germline V CDR1 and CDR2: SNHLY, FYNNEI. This CDR3 region has 13 residues. CDR3 region: CASKTGIADTQYF. In DNA, the CDR3 is TGTGCCAGCAAGACAGGGATCGCAGATACGCAGTATTTT.

The chain has TRBV10-3 and TRBJ2-3; TRBD2 agrees at 10 bases. V lost 8 bases, J lost 2 bases, and 7 bases stayed unmatched. The germline gives CDR1 ENHRY, CDR2 SYGVKD. This CDR3 is 15 amino acids long. CDR3 sequence reads: CAISLGLANTDTQYF. The CDR3 DNA follows: TGTGCCATCTCCCTGGGACTAGCGAACACAGATACGCAGTATTTT.

The chain carries TRBV7-9 and TRBJ2-7; 9 nucleotides match TRBD2. Germline CDR1 and CDR2: SEHNR and FQNEAQ (reference sequence). Trimming at V came to 3 bases and at J to 5 bases, leaving 14 bases not matched to a gene. This CDR3 has 17 amino acids. The CDR3 protein is CASSFEIAGAPKHEQYF. CDR3 bases: TGTGCCAGCAGCTTTGAAATAGCGGGGGCGCCTAAGCACGAGCAGTACTTC.